One and the same sample provided the 6 T cell receptor beta chains below, sequenced in a study of T-cell reconstitution after alpha-beta-depleted transplantation in children. TCRbeta library construction was performed incorporating unique molecular identifiers. TCRdb re-called the PCR reads with MiXCR, one entry per CDR3 protein. The table shows roughly 100,000 distinct CDR3 sequences, with approximately 8% occurring only once. The material sequenced was PBMCs, taken before TCRalphabeta/CD19-depleted stem cell transplant. The receptors were gathered from a boy aged 2 to 9 with acute lymphoblastic leukemia, due to receive a stem cell transplant.

As regards this clonotype: This may come from a read error, since a much larger clone is one base off. This rearrangement joins TRBV7-8 to TRBJ2-3, with D maybe TRBD2 (5 bases). This CDR3 has 14 residues. The V and J ends lost 7 bases and 1 base respectively, with 12 bases between them. Germline CDR1 and CDR2: SGHVS and FQNEAQ. This chain's CDR3 is CASIWSGGTDTQYF. CDR3 bases: TGTGCCAGCATCTGGAGCGGAGGCACAGATACGCAGTATTTT. The entire variable domain, with the rest obtained from reference TRBV7-8 and TRBJ2-3, is as follows: GAGVSQSPRYKVAKRGQDVALRCDPISGHVSLFWYQQALGQGPEFLTYFQNEAQLDKSGLPSDRFFAERPEGSVSTLKIQRTQQEDSAVYLCASIWSGGTDTQYFGPGTRLTVL.

This clonotype has ten or more counts. The genes are TRBV12-3 or TRBV12-4 and TRBJ1-1, with D unclear. This CDR3 is built from 14 residues. V lost 8 bases to trimming and J lost 0 bases, with 13 bases between them. Here the CDR3 reads CASHAGGVNTEAFF. DNA for the CDR3: TGTGCCAGCCACGCAGGCGGGGTGAACACTGAAGCTTTCTTT.

This clonotype was seen repeatedly, ten times or more. The rearrangement uses TRBV6-5 and TRBJ1-5; D is perhaps TRBD1 (5 bases). Germline CDR1 reads MNHEY; CDR2 reads SVGAGI. The V end lost 5 bases, the J end lost 6 bases, and 11 bases lay between the germline ends. This CDR3 is built from 13 residues. The CDR3 DNA reads as TGTGCCAGCAGTCCCAGGGTGGGTCAGCCCCAGCATTTT. Protein product: CASSPRVGQPQHF.

This clonotype came up many times. This chain links TRBV9 with TRBJ2-3; a weak D match, TRBD1 (5 bases). Germline CDR1 SGDLS, CDR2 YYNGEE. Trimming removed 0 bases at V and 2 bases at J, with 13 bases between. This CDR3 is built from 16 residues. CDR3 DNA sequence: TGTGCCAGCAGCGTAGAAATGGGGCCCTACACAGATACGCAGTATTTT. It is translated as CASSVEMGPYTDTQYF.

This clonotype has ten or more counts. This sequence joins TRBV6-5 and TRBJ2-2; D assignment may be TRBD1 or TRBD2 (8 bases each). The CDR3 is made up of 17 amino acids. Germline loops: CDR1 MNHEY, CDR2 SVGAGI. V lost 3 bases and J 0 bases, leaving 14 bases between the germline ends. The CDR3 sequence is CASSYGQGLANTGELFF. The CDR3 DNA follows: TGTGCCAGCAGTTATGGACAGGGACTAGCGAACACCGGGGAGCTGTTTTTT.

The rearrangement joins TRBV24-1 to TRBJ1-6; no reliable D call. Germline CDR1 and CDR2: KGHDR and SFDVKD. Trimming took off 3 bases at V and 8 bases at J, with 10 bases between the two ends. The CDR3 is 14 amino acids. Here the CDR3 reads CATSDSSTDSPLHF. The DNA for the CDR3 is TGTGCCACCAGTGATAGCTCGACGGATTCACCCCTCCACTTT.